Presented here are 11 T cell receptor beta chains from one specimen sequenced in a study of blood T cell repertoires in COVID-19. The data were produced by immunoSEQ multiplex PCR, yet TCRdb's version contains in-frame clones alone and is incomplete. The sample contains over 85,000 clones, roughly 86% of which appear only once. Specimen: peripheral blood. The receptors shown here come from a human donor in a cohort sampled during active COVID-19.

J is TRBJ2-3 and V is TRBV5-1; 9 bases map to TRBD2. V trimming: 0 bases; J trimming: 4 bases; junction bases outside the gene matches: 3. CDR1 is SGHRS and CDR2 is YFSETQ in the germline V gene. The CDR3 consists of 15 residues. Here the CDR3 reads CASSLEGLAPDTQYF. CDR3 coding DNA: TGCGCCAGCAGCTTGGAAGGACTAGCGCCAGATACGCAGTATTTT.

This chain connects TRBV27 to TRBJ2-3; D not resolved. Germline V gives CDR1 MNHEY, CDR2 SMNVEV (reference sequence). The CDR3 is made up of 13 amino acids. Trimming took 5 bases from V and 2 from J, leaving 8 bases between them. CDR3 nucleotides: TGTGCCAGCAGTCCCACCTACACAGATACGCAGTATTTT. Amino acid sequence: CASSPTYTDTQYF.

The gene calls are TRBV28 and TRBJ2-7, with D perhaps TRBD2 (6 bases). CDR1 is MDHEN and CDR2 is SYDVKM in the germline V gene. The CDR3 is 15 amino acids. V lost 6 bases, J lost 2 bases, and 17 bases lay in between. The CDR3 nucleotides are TGTGCCAGCAGAAGACCGGGAGTACCCCCCTACGAGCAGTACTTC. The encoded protein is CASRRPGVPPYEQYF.

This chain joins TRBV12-3 or TRBV12-4 and TRBJ1-5; tentative D call: TRBD1 (5 bases). The CDR3 extends over 13 amino acids. Trimming shortened V by 5 bases and J by 3 bases, and 8 bases separated the two germline ends. The CDR3 loop is CASSGTANQPQHF. CDR3 nucleotide sequence: TGTGCCAGCAGTGGGACTGCCAATCAGCCCCAGCATTTT.

The rearrangement uses TRBV13 and TRBJ2-1; weak D call: TRBD1 (5 bases). This CDR3 region has 16 residues. Trimming removed 4 bases at V and 0 bases at J, with 13 bases between. Germline V gives CDR1 PRHDT, CDR2 FYEKMQ (reference sequence). The CDR3 nucleotides are TGTGCCAGCAGCTCGACGACAGAGAGCTCCTACAATGAGCAGTTCTTC. It yields the protein CASSSTTESSYNEQFF.

The chain carries TRBV4-1 and TRBJ1-4; D is possibly TRBD1 (5 bases). The germline V and J ends were trimmed by 4 bases and 8 bases, with 17 bases remaining between them. This CDR3 region has 15 residues. CDR1 is MGHRA and CDR2 is YSYEKL in the germline V gene. In DNA form, the CDR3 reads TGCGCCAGCAGCCCGCTTCGTACGGGGGGAGAAAAACTGTTTTTT. Its protein is CASSPLRTGGEKLFF.

This clone counts as medium-sized. The chain recombines TRBV4-3 with TRBJ2-7, with D perhaps matching TRBD2 (5 bases). Germline V lookup: CDR1 LGHNA, CDR2 YSLEER. The CDR3 covers 14 residues. Trimming shortened V by 3 bases and J by 4 bases, and 13 bases separated the two germline ends. CDR3 residues: CASSQGVVGYEQYF. In DNA, the CDR3 is TGCGCCAGCAGCCAGGGAGTTGTGGGATACGAGCAGTACTTC.

V and J are TRBV10-2 and TRBJ1-5, with TRBD1 matching 10 bases. V was pared by 7 bases and J by 9 bases, with 6 bases of the junction left unmatched. Germline lookup yields CDR1 WSHSY and CDR2 SAAADI. The CDR3 runs to 13 residues. The CDR3 region has the DNA TGCGCCAGCACCGGGACAGGGGATAGGCCCCAGCATTTT. It specifies CASTGTGDRPQHF.

The chain is built from TRBV29-1 and TRBJ1-2; no firm D call. Trimming removed 3 bases from V and 4 bases from J, with 3 bases in between. CDR3 length: 10 amino acids. Germline lookup yields CDR1 SQVTM and CDR2 ANQGSEA. The CDR3 loop reads CSVDSYGYTF. DNA of the CDR3: TGCAGCGTTGACAGCTATGGCTACACCTTC.

This clone was recorded once. The chain couples TRBV5-4 to TRBJ2-2; TRBD1 aligns across 8 bases. Germline V CDR1 and CDR2: SGHNT, YYREEE (reference sequence). The V and J ends lost 2 bases and 6 bases, in that order; junction bases with no gene match: 6. The CDR3 totals 15 residues. The CDR3 spells CASSFGDRSAGELFF. The CDR3 DNA is TGTGCCAGCAGCTTCGGGGACAGGTCTGCCGGGGAGCTGTTTTTT. The entire variable domain, with the rest obtained from reference TRBV5-4 and TRBJ2-2, is as follows: ETGVTQSPTHLIKTRGQQVTLRCSSQSGHNTVSWYQQALGQGPQFIFQYYREEENGRGNFPPRFSGLQFPNYSSELNVNALELDDSALYLCASSFGDRSAGELFFGEGSRLTVL.

This rearrangement joins TRBV6-2 or TRBV6-3 to TRBJ2-7, with 7 bases fitting TRBD1. CDR1 is MNHEY and CDR2 is SVGEGT in the germline V gene. The CDR3 consists of 16 residues. Losses at the gene ends were 2 bases for V and 0 bases for J; bases not matched to a gene: 7. The CDR3 region is CASSYASGQNSYEQYF. The CDR3 nucleotides read TGTGCCAGCAGTTACGCTTCGGGACAGAACTCCTACGAGCAGTACTTC.